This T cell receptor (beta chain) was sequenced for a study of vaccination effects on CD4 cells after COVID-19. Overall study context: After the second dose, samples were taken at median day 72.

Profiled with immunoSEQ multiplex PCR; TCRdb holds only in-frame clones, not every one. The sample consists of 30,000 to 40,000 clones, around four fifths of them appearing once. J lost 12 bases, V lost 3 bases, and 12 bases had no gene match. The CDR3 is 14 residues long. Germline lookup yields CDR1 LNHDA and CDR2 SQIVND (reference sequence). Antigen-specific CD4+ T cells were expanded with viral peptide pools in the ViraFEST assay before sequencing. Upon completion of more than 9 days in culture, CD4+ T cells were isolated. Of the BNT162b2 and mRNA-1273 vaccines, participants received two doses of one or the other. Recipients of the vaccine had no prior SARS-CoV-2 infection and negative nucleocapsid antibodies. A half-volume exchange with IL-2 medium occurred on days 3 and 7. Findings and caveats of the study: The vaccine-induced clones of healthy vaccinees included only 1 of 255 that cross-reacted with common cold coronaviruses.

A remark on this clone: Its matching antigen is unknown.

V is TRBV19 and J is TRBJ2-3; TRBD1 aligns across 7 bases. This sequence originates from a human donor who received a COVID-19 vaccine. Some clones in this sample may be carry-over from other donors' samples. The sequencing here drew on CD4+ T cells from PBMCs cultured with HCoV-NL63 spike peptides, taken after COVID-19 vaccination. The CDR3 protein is CASSINPDRANQYF. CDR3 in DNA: TGTGCCAGTAGTATTAACCCCGACAGGGCAAATCAGTATTTT.